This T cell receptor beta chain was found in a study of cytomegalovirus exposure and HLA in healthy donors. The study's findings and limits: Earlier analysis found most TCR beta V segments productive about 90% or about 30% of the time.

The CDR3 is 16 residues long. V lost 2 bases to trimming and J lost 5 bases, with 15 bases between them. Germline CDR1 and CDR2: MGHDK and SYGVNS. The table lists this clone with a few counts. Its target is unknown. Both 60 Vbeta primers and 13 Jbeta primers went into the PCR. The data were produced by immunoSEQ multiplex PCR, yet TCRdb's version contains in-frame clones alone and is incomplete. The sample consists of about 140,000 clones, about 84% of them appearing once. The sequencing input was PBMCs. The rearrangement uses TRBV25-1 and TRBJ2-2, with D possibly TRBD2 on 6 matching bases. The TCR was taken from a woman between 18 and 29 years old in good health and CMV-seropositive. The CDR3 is CASSEGAGRGTGELFF. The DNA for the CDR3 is TGTGCCAGCAGTGAAGGGGCAGGTCGGGGGACCGGGGAGCTGTTTTTT.